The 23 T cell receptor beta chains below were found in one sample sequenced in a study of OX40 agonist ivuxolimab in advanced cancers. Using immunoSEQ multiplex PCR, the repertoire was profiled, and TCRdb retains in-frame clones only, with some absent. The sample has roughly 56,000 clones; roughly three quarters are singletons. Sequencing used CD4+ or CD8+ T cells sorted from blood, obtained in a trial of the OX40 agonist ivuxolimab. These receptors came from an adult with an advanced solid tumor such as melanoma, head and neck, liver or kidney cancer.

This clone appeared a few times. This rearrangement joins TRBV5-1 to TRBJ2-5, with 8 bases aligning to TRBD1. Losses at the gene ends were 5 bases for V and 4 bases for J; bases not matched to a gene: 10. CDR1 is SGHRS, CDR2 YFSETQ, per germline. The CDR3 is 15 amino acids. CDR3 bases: TGCGCCAGCAGGAGCAGGACAGGGTTAGGAGAGACCCAGTACTTC. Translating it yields CASRSRTGLGETQYF.

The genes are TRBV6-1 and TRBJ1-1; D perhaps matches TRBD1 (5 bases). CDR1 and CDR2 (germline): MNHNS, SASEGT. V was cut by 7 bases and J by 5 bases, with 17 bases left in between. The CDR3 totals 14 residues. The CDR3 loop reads CASNPQGSGTEAFF. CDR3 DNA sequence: TGTGCCAGCAACCCGCAGGGTTCGGGAACTGAAGCTTTCTTT.

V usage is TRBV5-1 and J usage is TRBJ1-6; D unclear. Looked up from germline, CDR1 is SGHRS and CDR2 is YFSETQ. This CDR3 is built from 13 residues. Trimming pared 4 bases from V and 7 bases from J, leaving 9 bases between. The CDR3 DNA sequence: TGCGCCAGCAGCGAAGTACAGAATTCACCCCTCCACTTT. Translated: CASSEVQNSPLHF.

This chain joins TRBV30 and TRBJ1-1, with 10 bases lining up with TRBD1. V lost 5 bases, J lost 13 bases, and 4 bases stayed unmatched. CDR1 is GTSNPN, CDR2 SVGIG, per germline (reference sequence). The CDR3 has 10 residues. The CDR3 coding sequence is TGTGCCTGGGGACAGGGGGGAGTTTTCTTT. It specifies CAWGQGGVFF.

The CDR3 DNA reads TGTGCCAGTAGCCTATCCGGGACCAAAGAGACCCAGTACTTC. It is translated as CASSLSGTKETQYF. The chain uses TRBV28 and TRBJ2-5; D might be TRBD1 or TRBD2, each matching 5 bases. Germline V CDR1 and CDR2: MDHEN, SYDVKM. CDR3 size: 14 residues. Trimming removed 9 bases from V and 3 bases from J, with 17 bases in between.

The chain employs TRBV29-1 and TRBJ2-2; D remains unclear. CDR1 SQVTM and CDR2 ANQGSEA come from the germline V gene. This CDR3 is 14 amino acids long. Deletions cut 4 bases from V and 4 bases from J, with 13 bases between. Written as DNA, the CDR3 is TGCAGCGTTGGACGGTCGCCGAGCACCGGGGAGCTGTTTTTT. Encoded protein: CSVGRSPSTGELFF.

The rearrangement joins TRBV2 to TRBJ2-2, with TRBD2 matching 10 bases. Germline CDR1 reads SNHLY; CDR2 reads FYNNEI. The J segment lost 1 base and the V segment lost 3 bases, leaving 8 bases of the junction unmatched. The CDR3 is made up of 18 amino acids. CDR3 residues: CASSDFASGRMNTGELFF. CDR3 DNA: TGTGCCAGCAGTGATTTTGCTAGCGGGAGAATGAACACCGGGGAGCTGTTTTTT.

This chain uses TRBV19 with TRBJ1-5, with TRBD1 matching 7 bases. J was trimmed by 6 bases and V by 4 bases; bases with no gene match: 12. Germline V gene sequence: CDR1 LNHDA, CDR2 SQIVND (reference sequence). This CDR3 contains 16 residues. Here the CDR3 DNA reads TGTGCCAGTAGTAAACAAATCGGGACAGTTTCTCAGCCCCAGCATTTT. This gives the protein CASSKQIGTVSQPQHF.

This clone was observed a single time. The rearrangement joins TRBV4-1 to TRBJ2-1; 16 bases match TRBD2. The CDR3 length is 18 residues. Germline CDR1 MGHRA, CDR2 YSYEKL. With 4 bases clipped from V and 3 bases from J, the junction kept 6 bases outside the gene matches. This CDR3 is CASSPSGTSGGVYNEQFF. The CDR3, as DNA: TGCGCCAGCAGCCCTTCCGGGACTAGCGGGGGGGTCTACAATGAGCAGTTCTTC.

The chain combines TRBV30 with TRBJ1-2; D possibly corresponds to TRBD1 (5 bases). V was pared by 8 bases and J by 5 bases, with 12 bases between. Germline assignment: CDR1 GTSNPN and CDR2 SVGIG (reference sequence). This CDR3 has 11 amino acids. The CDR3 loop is CARGGVYGYTF. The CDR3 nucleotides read TGTGCCCGCGGGGGGGTATATGGCTACACCTTC.

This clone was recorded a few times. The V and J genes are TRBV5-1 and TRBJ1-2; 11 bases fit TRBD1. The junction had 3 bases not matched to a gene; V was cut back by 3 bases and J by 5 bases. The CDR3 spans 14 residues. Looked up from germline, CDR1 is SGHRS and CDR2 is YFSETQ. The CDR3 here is CASSSGTGGYGYTF. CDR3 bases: TGCGCCAGCAGCTCCGGGACAGGGGGATATGGCTACACCTTC.

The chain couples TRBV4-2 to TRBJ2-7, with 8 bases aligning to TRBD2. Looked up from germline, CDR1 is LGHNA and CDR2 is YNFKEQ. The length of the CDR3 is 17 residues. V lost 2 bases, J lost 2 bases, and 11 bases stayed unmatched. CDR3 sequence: CASSQTGQAGVTYEQYF. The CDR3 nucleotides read TGTGCCAGCAGCCAAACCGGGCAAGCGGGAGTAACCTACGAGCAGTACTTC.

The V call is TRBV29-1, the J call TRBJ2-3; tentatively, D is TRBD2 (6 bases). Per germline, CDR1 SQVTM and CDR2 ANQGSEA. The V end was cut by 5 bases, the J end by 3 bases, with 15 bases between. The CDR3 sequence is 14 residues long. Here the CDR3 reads CSVNRGLTTDTQYF. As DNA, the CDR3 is TGCAGCGTTAACCGGGGGTTAACGACAGATACGCAGTATTTT.

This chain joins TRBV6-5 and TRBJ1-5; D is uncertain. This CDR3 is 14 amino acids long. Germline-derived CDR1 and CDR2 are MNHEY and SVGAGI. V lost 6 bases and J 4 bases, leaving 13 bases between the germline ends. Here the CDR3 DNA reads TGTGCCAGCAGGGTGGGGAGCGCTAATCAGCCCCAGCATTTT. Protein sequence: CASRVGSANQPQHF.

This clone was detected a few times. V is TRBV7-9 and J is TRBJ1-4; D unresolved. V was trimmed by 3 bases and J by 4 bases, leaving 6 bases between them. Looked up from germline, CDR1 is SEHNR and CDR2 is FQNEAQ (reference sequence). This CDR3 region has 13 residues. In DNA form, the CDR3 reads TGTGCCAGCAGCTTGCGCGATAATGAAAAACTGTTTTTT. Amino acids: CASSLRDNEKLFF.

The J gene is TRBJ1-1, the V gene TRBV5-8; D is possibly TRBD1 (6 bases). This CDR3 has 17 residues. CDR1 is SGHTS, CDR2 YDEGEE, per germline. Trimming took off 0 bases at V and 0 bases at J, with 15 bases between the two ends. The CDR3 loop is CASSLAQYRGLNTEAFF. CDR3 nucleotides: TGTGCCAGCAGCTTGGCCCAATACCGGGGGCTGAACACTGAAGCTTTCTTT.

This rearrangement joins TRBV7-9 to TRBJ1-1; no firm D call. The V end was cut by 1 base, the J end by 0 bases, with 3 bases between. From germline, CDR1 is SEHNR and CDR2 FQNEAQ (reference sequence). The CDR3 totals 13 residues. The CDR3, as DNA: TGTGCCAGCAGCTTAGTGGTGAACACTGAAGCTTTCTTT. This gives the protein CASSLVVNTEAFF.

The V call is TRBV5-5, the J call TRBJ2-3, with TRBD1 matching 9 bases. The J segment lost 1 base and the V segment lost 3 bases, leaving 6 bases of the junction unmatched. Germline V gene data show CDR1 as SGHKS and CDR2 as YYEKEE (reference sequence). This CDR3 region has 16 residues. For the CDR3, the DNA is TGTGCCAGCAGCTCGACGGGACAGGGAGGCACAGATACGCAGTATTTT. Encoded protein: CASSSTGQGGTDTQYF.

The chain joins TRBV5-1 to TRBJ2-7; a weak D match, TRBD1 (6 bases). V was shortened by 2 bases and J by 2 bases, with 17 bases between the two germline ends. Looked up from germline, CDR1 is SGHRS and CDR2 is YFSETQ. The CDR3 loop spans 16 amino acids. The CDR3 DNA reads TGCGCCAGCAGCTTCCTCCCCACGACAGGAGCCTACGAGCAGTACTTC. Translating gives CASSFLPTTGAYEQYF. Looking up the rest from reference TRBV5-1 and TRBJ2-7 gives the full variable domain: KAGVTQTPRYLIKTRGQQVTLSCSPISGHRSVSWYQQTPGQGLQFLFEYFSETQRNKGNFPGRFSGRQFSNSRSEMNVSTLELGDSALYLCASSFLPTTGAYEQYFGPGTRLTVT.

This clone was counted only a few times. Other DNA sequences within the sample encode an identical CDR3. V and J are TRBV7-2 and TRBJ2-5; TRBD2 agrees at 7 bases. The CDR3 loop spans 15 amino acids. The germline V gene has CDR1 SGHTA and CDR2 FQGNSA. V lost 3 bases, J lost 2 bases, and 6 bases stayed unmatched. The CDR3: CASSLGGEGQETQYF. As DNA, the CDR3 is TGTGCCAGCAGCTTGGGGGGGGAGGGTCAAGAGACCCAGTACTTC. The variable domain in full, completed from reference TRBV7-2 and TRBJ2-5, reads GAGVSQSPSNKVTEKGKDVELRCDPISGHTALYWYRQSLGQGLEFLIYFQGNSAPDKSGLPSDRFSAERTGGSVSTLTIQRTQQEDSAVYLCASSLGGEGQETQYFGPGTRLLVL.

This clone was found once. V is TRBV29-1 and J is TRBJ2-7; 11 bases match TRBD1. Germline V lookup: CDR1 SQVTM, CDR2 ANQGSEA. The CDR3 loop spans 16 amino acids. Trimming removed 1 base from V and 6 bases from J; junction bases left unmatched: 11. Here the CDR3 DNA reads TGCAGCGTTGAAGGCGGCCGAGGGACAGGGGGTCGCGAGCAGTACTTC. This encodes CSVEGGRGTGGREQYF.

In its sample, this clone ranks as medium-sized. CDR3 protein: CASSSGRPNTEAFF. CDR3 DNA sequence: TGTGCCAGCAGCTCCGGGAGACCGAACACTGAAGCTTTCTTT. This chain connects TRBV7-9 to TRBJ1-1; D unclear. This CDR3 region has 14 residues. Trimming took off 4 bases at V and 1 base at J, with 10 bases between the two ends. Germline V gives CDR1 SEHNR, CDR2 FQNEAQ (reference sequence).

CDR3 amino acids: CSVSGHRPDTQYF. DNA for the CDR3: TGCAGCGTTTCCGGACATCGCCCAGATACGCAGTATTTT. This sequence joins TRBV29-1 and TRBJ2-3; tentative D call: TRBD1 (5 bases). Germline values: CDR1 SQVTM, CDR2 ANQGSEA. V lost 5 bases, J lost 4 bases, and 13 bases lay in between. This CDR3 region has 13 residues.